These 3 T cell receptor beta chains came from one sample sequenced in a study of T cells expressing NK-cell markers. TCRdb re-called the 5' RACE reads and shows each CDR3 protein once, DNA omitted. Here the sample table reports 550,000 to 600,000 distinct CDR3 sequences. The sample comprised blood T cells: a sorted CD56 or NKG2C T cell subset, CD4+ or CD8+ T cells, or bulk PBMC T cells (not recorded which). The receptor set was obtained from a man between 18 and 35 years old in good health.

CDR3 amino acids: CASSFGMGMAGGRSNEQFF. The chain joins TRBV7-3 to TRBJ2-1; TCRdb's D call of TRBD2 is untestable without DNA. The CDR3 spans 19 residues. Germline lookup yields CDR1 SGHTA and CDR2 FQGTGA. The whole variable domain, filled in from reference TRBV7-3 and TRBJ2-1, reads GAGVSQTPSNKVTEKGKYVELRCDPISGHTALYWYRQSLGQGPEFLIYFQGTGAADDSGLPNDRFFAVRPEGSVSTLKIQRTERGDSAVYLCASSFGMGMAGGRSNEQFFGPGTRLTVL.

J is TRBJ2-1 and V is TRBV7-9; TCRdb names TRBD2, which stays unverified in the absence of DNA. Per germline, CDR1 SEHNR and CDR2 FQNEAQ (reference sequence). The CDR3 consists of 16 residues. CDR3 sequence reads: CASSSTSGSLHNEQFF.

This chain links TRBV24-1 with TRBJ2-2; TCRdb proposes TRBD2, but this gene call is untestable without DNA. The CDR3 extends over 14 amino acids. CDR1 KGHDR and CDR2 SFDVKD come from the germline V gene. The CDR3 sequence: CATSGRTNTGELFF.